This T cell receptor beta chain emerged from a study of regulatory T cells in long-lasting Graves disease. Combining iRepertoire HTBI primers with Arm-PCR of CDR3 regions, the authors built TCR beta libraries. Original processing methods: Taken together, the samples had around 60 TRBV and roughly 14 TRBJ segments identified. TCRdb reprocessed the multiplex PCR reads with MiXCR, giving one entry per CDR3 protein. The V and J calls follow TCRdb's processing rather than the paper's. The sample has around 480,000 distinct CDR3 sequences, about 15% seen once. Documented time point: newly diagnosed GD, antithyroid drugs for less than 3 months. After RNA was extracted from PBMCs, the TCR library was made from it. This clonotype was seen repeatedly, ten times or more. These data were also filed under a second study, of T cells in Graves' hyperthyroidism and ophthalmopathy. This second study says: Carried out on the TCR CDR3, a first-round RT-PCR used the HTBI primer set.

The receptor was derived from a woman aged 35-65 years with Graves disease. The specimen comprised peripheral blood mononuclear cells (PBMCs), sampled at new diagnosis, from a patient treated with antithyroid drugs.

In DNA form, the CDR3 reads TGTGCCACCAGCAGAGACCGGGACGCCCCTGGCTACACCTTC. Amino acids: CATSRDRDAPGYTF. V usage is TRBV15 and J usage is TRBJ1-2, with TRBD1 as a possible D gene (5 bases). V lost 0 bases and J lost 7, with 12 bases in between. Germline CDR1 LNHNV, CDR2 YYDKDF (reference sequence). This CDR3 spans 14 amino acids.